The present T cell receptor (beta chain) was sequenced within a study of cytomegalovirus exposure and HLA in healthy donors. The table came from immunoSEQ multiplex PCR; TCRdb's copy has only in-frame clones and leaves some out. This sample has about 150,000 clones, with 85% to 90% found just once. The V and J ends lost 8 bases and 4 bases respectively, with 14 bases between them. CDR1 and CDR2 (germline): KGHSH, LQKENI. This CDR3 comprises 13 residues. This TCR was sampled from a woman between 18 and 29 years old in good health and CMV-seropositive. This rearrangement joins TRBV18 to TRBJ1-2; tentatively, D is TRBD1 (6 bases). Sequencing input: PBMCs. The CDR3 DNA follows: TGTGCCAGCAGCGGGGGGCGAGCCTATGGCTACACCTTC. This translates into CASSGGRAYGYTF.